The 21 T cell receptor beta chains given below trace back to one sample, sequenced in a study of blood T cells in healthy people across ages. PCR was performed a second time for about 6 to 12 cycles using a sample-barcoded 5' primer and a J-beta primer mix. MiXCR, run by TCRdb on the 5' RACE reads, gives a single entry per CDR3 protein. The table has 1.4 million or so distinct CDR3 sequences, roughly two fifths seen once. The sample comprised blood. These TCRs come from a young woman in good health.

This chain links TRBV4-3 with TRBJ2-7, with D possibly matching TRBD2 (7 bases). The V end was cut by 0 bases, the J end by 4 bases, with 13 bases between. CDR3 length: 15 residues. Germline V gives CDR1 LGHNA, CDR2 YSLEER. CDR3 sequence (DNA): TGCGCCAGCAGCCAAGATCACGGGGGGCGGTACGAGCAGTACTTC. Its protein product is CASSQDHGGRYEQYF.

This clonotype was detected only once. The chain combines TRBV5-1 with TRBJ2-6; D is uncertain. CDR3 size: 15 residues. In germline, CDR1 is SGHRS, CDR2 YFSETQ. V was clipped by 1 base and J by 0 bases, with 5 bases between them. The CDR3 DNA is TGCGCCAGCAGCTTGTTCTACTCTGGGGCCAACGTCCTGACTTTC. Residues: CASSLFYSGANVLTF.

Remarks on this clonotype: A clone one base away is much larger, so this may be a read error. V is TRBV28 and J is TRBJ2-7, with D possibly TRBD1 on 5 matching bases. Trimming removed 5 bases from V and 6 bases from J, with 14 bases in between. Germline CDR1 is MDHEN and CDR2 is SYDVKM. The CDR3 has 13 amino acids. The CDR3 is CASSVSGKGEQYF. In nucleotides, the CDR3 is TGTGCCAGCAGTGTATCAGGGAAGGGCGAGCAGTACTTC.

This clonotype was counted a few times. The V call is TRBV18, the J call TRBJ1-2; D gene ambiguous. CDR1 and CDR2 from the germline V gene are KGHSH and LQKENI. The V end was cut by 0 bases, the J end by 5 bases, with 10 bases between. CDR3 length: 14 amino acids. The CDR3 here is CASSPPSRPYGYTF. CDR3 DNA: TGTGCCAGCTCACCACCGAGCAGGCCTTATGGCTACACCTTC.

As for this clonotype: With a much larger clone just one base away, this may be a read error. The V gene is TRBV29-1, the J gene TRBJ2-1; D remains unclear. V shed 4 bases and J shed 10 bases, with 17 bases lying between them. Germline-derived CDR1 and CDR2 are SQVTM and ANQGSEA. The CDR3 totals 13 residues. In DNA form, the CDR3 reads TGCAGCGTTGTTGGACCTGATGTGTACGAGCAGTTCTTC. Amino acids: CSVVGPDVYEQFF.

The chain has TRBV9 and TRBJ2-5, with TRBD2 matching over 7 bases. Per the germline V gene, CDR1 is SGDLS and CDR2 is YYNGEE. The CDR3 contains 15 residues. V lost 0 bases and J lost 3; bases outside the gene matches: 5. The chain's CDR3 is CASSVGLADKETQYF. The DNA of the CDR3 is TGTGCCAGCAGCGTAGGGCTAGCGGATAAAGAGACCCAGTACTTC.

This chain uses TRBV4-3 with TRBJ2-5; 9 bases line up with TRBD2. The CDR3 is made up of 16 amino acids. Germline trimming cut 1 base from V and 3 bases from J; bases unmatched to any gene: 6. CDR1 and CDR2 (germline): LGHNA, YSLEER. CDR3 sequence reads: CASSQGNSGGKETQYF. For the CDR3, the DNA is TGCGCCAGCAGCCAAGGGAATAGCGGGGGTAAAGAGACCCAGTACTTC.

This clonotype was observed a few times. The V call is TRBV6-5, the J call TRBJ2-5, with 8 bases that match TRBD1. The CDR3 consists of 14 residues. Germline V gene lookup returns CDR1 MNHEY and CDR2 SVGAGI. Unmatched junction bases numbered 3, after V lost 2 bases and J lost 4 bases. CDR3 loop: CASSYLQGGETQYF. The CDR3 DNA is TGTGCCAGCAGTTACCTACAGGGGGGAGAGACCCAGTACTTC.

Points on this clonotype: This sequence may be a read error, since a much larger clone differs from it by one base. The chain is built from TRBV29-1 and TRBJ2-7; 7 bases agree with TRBD1. Germline values: CDR1 SQVTM, CDR2 ANQGSEA. With 7 bases clipped from V and 3 bases from J, the junction kept 3 bases outside the gene matches. This CDR3 contains 11 residues. The CDR3 DNA reads TGCAGCGGGCGACAGGGCTACGAGCAGTACTTC. Its translation is CSGRQGYEQYF.

The chain employs TRBV2 and TRBJ2-3; D remains ambiguous. CDR3 length: 15 residues. V was clipped by 6 bases and J by 0 bases, with 13 bases between them. Germline V gene lookup returns CDR1 SNHLY and CDR2 FYNNEI. DNA for the CDR3: TGTGCCAGCAGCTCCGCTGAGTATAGCACAGATACGCAGTATTTT. Its translation: CASSSAEYSTDTQYF.

The genes are TRBV27 and TRBJ1-2, with 7 bases aligning to TRBD1. The V segment lost 4 bases and the J segment 8 bases; nucleotides outside the gene matches: 13. This CDR3 region has 15 residues. CDR1 and CDR2 (germline): MNHEY, SMNVEV (reference sequence). The CDR3 sequence is CASSSPTTGQRGYTF. In DNA form, the CDR3 reads TGTGCCAGCAGTTCTCCCACGACAGGGCAGAGGGGCTACACCTTC.

This clonotype was seen once. Here the CDR3 DNA reads TGCGCCAGCAGCTTGGAATGGGACAGGGGCGCAGATACGCAGTATTTT. As protein: CASSLEWDRGADTQYF. The chain carries TRBV5-1 and TRBJ2-3; TRBD1 aligns across 10 bases. The CDR3 covers 16 residues. Trimming cost V 0 bases and J 4 bases; bases outside gene matches: 5. Germline V gives CDR1 SGHRS, CDR2 YFSETQ.

Details on this clonotype: One junction end does not reproduce the germline sequence, and a read error may be involved. J is TRBJ1-5 and V is TRBV6-5; no reliable D call. The CDR3 spans 13 residues. Germline V lookup: CDR1 MNHEY, CDR2 SVGAGI. The CDR3 protein is CASSPSGNLPQHF. The CDR3 DNA reads as TGTGCCAGCAGCCCCAGTGGCAATCTGCCCCAGCATTTT.

This sequence joins TRBV24-1 and TRBJ2-5, with 11 bases matching TRBD1. The length of the CDR3 is 16 residues. Trimming at V came to 3 bases and at J to 2 bases, leaving 4 bases not matched to a gene. Per germline, CDR1 KGHDR and CDR2 SFDVKD. CDR3 loop: CATSDPGTGGQETQYF. CDR3 DNA sequence: TGTGCCACCAGTGATCCAGGGACAGGGGGACAAGAGACCCAGTACTTC.

This CDR3 reads CSARDPGPGSFMNTEAFF. As DNA, the CDR3 is TGCAGTGCTAGAGATCCTGGGCCCGGATCTTTCATGAACACTGAAGCTTTCTTT. The gene calls are TRBV20-1 and TRBJ1-1, with unresolved D. Germline V CDR1 and CDR2: DFQATT, SNEGSKA (reference sequence). CDR3 length equals 18 residues. V lost 0 bases, J lost 0 bases, and 20 bases lay in between.

A few counts support this clonotype. The chain has TRBV20-1 and TRBJ2-7; tentative D call: TRBD1 (5 bases). Per germline, CDR1 DFQATT and CDR2 SNEGSKA (reference sequence). The V and J ends lost 0 bases and 0 bases respectively, with 12 bases between them. The CDR3 covers 15 residues. Here the CDR3 DNA reads TGCAGTGCTAGAGAGCAGGGCCGATACTCCTACGAGCAGTACTTC. Residues: CSAREQGRYSYEQYF.

This chain uses TRBV7-2 with TRBJ2-7; D might be TRBD2 (5 bases). Trimming left V 1 base short and J 1 base short, with 14 bases between. This CDR3 is built from 16 residues. Germline V CDR1 and CDR2: SGHTA, FQGNSA. CDR3 sequence reads: CASSLDRGEFSYEQYF. Here the CDR3 DNA reads TGTGCCAGCAGCTTAGACCGGGGAGAGTTTTCCTACGAGCAGTACTTC.

The sample holds a few counts of this clonotype. The chain combines TRBV20-1 with TRBJ1-6; a weak D match, TRBD1 (6 bases). CDR3 size: 16 residues. From germline, CDR1 is DFQATT and CDR2 SNEGSKA (reference sequence). The V and J ends lost 5 bases and 0 bases respectively, with 14 bases between them. This CDR3 is CSARGAWSSYNSPLHF. Here the CDR3 DNA reads TGCAGTGCTCGGGGGGCCTGGAGCTCCTATAATTCACCCCTCCACTTT.

V and J are TRBV10-3 and TRBJ1-5; 8 bases are shared with TRBD1. The junction had 7 bases not matched to a gene; V was cut back by 3 bases and J by 6 bases. The CDR3 has 15 residues. In germline, CDR1 is ENHRY, CDR2 SYGVKD. The CDR3 nucleotides read TGTGCCATCAGTGATTTTGACAGGGGTGGTCAGCCCCAGCATTTT. This translates into CAISDFDRGGQPQHF.

J is TRBJ2-2 and V is TRBV25-1; D gene unclear. CDR1 is MGHDK, CDR2 SYGVNS, per germline. V lost 6 bases and J 8 bases, leaving 13 bases between the germline ends. The CDR3 has 13 amino acids. The CDR3 bases are TGTGCCAGCAGGGACCGTCATGTGGGGGAGCTGTTTTTT. It codes for CASRDRHVGELFF.

The V and J genes are TRBV10-3 and TRBJ2-7; 10 nucleotides line up with TRBD1. There are 13 residues in the CDR3. Germline loops: CDR1 ENHRY, CDR2 SYGVKD. V lost 11 bases, J lost 6 bases, and 10 bases stayed unmatched. The CDR3 loop reads CALEGQGTREQYF. CDR3 coding DNA: TGTGCCCTAGAGGGACAGGGGACACGCGAGCAGTACTTC.